The clone carrying this T cell receptor beta chain was observed a single time. Its antigen is undetermined. Nonspecific anti-CD3/anti-CD28 bead stimulation represents the broad CD4+ T cell repertoire. CD4+ T cells upregulating both CD40 ligand and CD69 were sorted as responding cells. Undetectable plasma HIV-1 RNA below 50 copies/mL lasted at least 4 years. CD8+ T cells were removed from PBMCs prior to stimulation. This entry comes from a study of persistence of HIV-infected CD4 T cells. Sequencing used immunoSEQ version 4 in survey mode. TCRdb's table, derived via immunoSEQ multiplex PCR, lists solely in-frame clones and lacks some. Counted here are 45,000 or so clones, about 88% occurring once; the ten biggest clones make up more than 0.4%. Study-wide findings and caveats: CMV- and Gag-responding cells had lower TCRbeta richness than CD3/CD28-responding cells. Rare CMV-responding cells carrying HIV-1 proviruses were not analyzed separately for TCR.

The clonotype originates from an adult woman with HIV who was CMV-seropositive. The sequences come from CD4+ T cells sorted from PBMCs after approximately 20-hour stimulation, collected from a patient who received antiretroviral therapy.

The CDR3 DNA follows: TGTGCCATCAGTGAGTCGGCAGATACGCAGTATTTT. Protein: CAISESADTQYF. The chain joins TRBV10-3 to TRBJ2-3; D is uncertain. V was shortened by 0 bases and J by 4 bases, with 2 bases between the two germline ends. Germline V gives CDR1 ENHRY, CDR2 SYGVKD. CDR3 length: 12 residues.